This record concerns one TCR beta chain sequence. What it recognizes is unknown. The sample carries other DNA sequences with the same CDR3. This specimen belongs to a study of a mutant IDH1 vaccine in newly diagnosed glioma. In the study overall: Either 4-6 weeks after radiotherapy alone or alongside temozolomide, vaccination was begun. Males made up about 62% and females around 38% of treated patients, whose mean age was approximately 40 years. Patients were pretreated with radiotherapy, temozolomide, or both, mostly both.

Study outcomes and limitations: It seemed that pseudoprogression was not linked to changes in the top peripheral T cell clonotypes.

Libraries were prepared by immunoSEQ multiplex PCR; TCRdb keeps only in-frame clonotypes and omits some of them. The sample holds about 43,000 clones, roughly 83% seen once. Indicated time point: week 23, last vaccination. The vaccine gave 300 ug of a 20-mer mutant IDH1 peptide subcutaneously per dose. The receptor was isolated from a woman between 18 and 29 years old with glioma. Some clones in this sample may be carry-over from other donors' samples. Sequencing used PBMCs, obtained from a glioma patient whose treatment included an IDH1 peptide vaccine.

CDR3 nucleotides: TGTGCCAGTAGTACCGGAGGTTCCTACAATGAGCAGTTCTTC. Its protein product is CASSTGGSYNEQFF. V and J are TRBV19 and TRBJ2-1, with D perhaps matching TRBD2 (5 bases). Deletions cut 4 bases from V and 1 base from J, with 8 bases between. The CDR3 has 14 residues. Per the germline V gene, CDR1 is LNHDA and CDR2 is SQIVND (reference sequence). The full variable domain, with the rest looked up from reference TRBV19 and TRBJ2-1, is DGGITQSPKYLFRKEGQNVTLSCEQNLNHDAMYWYRQDPGQGLRLIYYSQIVNDFQKGDIAEGYSVSREKKESFPLTVTSAQKNPTAFYLCASSTGGSYNEQFFGPGTRLTVL.